Below, one T cell receptor (beta chain) is given with its context. This sample stems from a study of cytomegalovirus exposure and HLA in healthy donors. The CDR3 totals 15 residues. The germline V gene encodes CDR1 SGHNT and CDR2 YYREEE (reference sequence). The ends lost 5 bases at V and 5 bases at J; junction bases unmatched: 12. The primer mix had 60 Vbeta and 13 Jbeta primers. Profiled with immunoSEQ multiplex PCR; TCRdb holds only in-frame clones, not every one. The data contain about 77,000 clones, around three quarters of them singletons. The source is a man aged 35 to 55 in good health and CMV-seronegative. The chain recombines TRBV5-4 with TRBJ1-1; 7 nucleotides match TRBD1. The material sequenced was PBMCs. The CDR3 loop reads CASRPPTGLRTEAFF. CDR3 nucleotide sequence: TGTGCCAGCAGACCCCCGACAGGGTTGAGGACTGAAGCTTTCTTT.